Listed here are 6 T cell receptor beta chains from one sample, sequenced in a study of a mutant IDH1 vaccine in newly diagnosed glioma. For these receptors, no antigen is known. Time point of the sample: week 5, during vaccination. Vaccination used 300 ug of mutant IDH1 20-mer peptide per dose, with topical imiquimod. TCRdb's table, derived via immunoSEQ multiplex PCR, lists solely in-frame clones and lacks some. Of about 53,000 clones in the sample, around 82% were seen once. The sequences come from PBMCs, collected from a glioma patient whose treatment included an IDH1 peptide vaccine. All receptors derive from a woman younger than 30 with glioma. Some clones in this sample may be carry-over from other donors' samples.

DNA for the CDR3: TGTGCCAGCAGACGGGGTGGGACCACCTACAATGAGCAGTTCTTC. Translation gives CASRRGGTTYNEQFF. This chain joins TRBV27 and TRBJ2-1, with D perhaps TRBD1 or TRBD2 (5 bases each). The length of the CDR3 is 15 residues. V gave up 6 bases and J gave up 2 bases, with 14 bases separating them. The germline CDR1 and CDR2 sequences are MNHEY and SMNVEV (reference sequence).

This chain links TRBV6-1 with TRBJ2-7; weak D call: TRBD2 (5 bases). Germline V gene sequence: CDR1 MNHNS, CDR2 SASEGT. V was cut by 5 bases and J by 2 bases, with 13 bases left in between. This CDR3 has 14 residues. The DNA of the CDR3 is TGTGCCAGCAGTATATTAAGGCGGGCCTACGAGCAGTACTTC. This translates into CASSILRRAYEQYF.

This clone has only one observation. This rearrangement joins TRBV4-2 to TRBJ1-2; 7 bases map to TRBD1. The CDR3 length is 14 residues. J lost 4 bases, V lost 0 bases, and 2 bases had no gene match. The germline V gene has CDR1 LGHNA and CDR2 YNFKEQ. CDR3 DNA sequence: TGTGCCAGCAGCCAAGACAGGGGGGTCTATGGCTACACCTTC. Translated, it gives CASSQDRGVYGYTF.

This chain connects TRBV9 to TRBJ2-7; TRBD2 agrees at 13 bases. The J segment lost 7 bases and the V segment lost 0 bases, leaving 4 bases of the junction unmatched. CDR1 is SGDLS, CDR2 YYNGEE, per germline. The CDR3 is 15 residues long. The CDR3 sequence is CASSVGLAGGKEQYF. The CDR3 DNA is TGTGCCAGCAGCGTAGGACTAGCGGGGGGAAAGGAGCAGTACTTC. Combining the CDR3 with reference TRBV9 and TRBJ2-7 gives the whole variable domain DSGVTQTPKHLITATGQRVTLRCSPRSGDLSVYWYQQSLDQGLQFLIQYYNGEERAKGNILERFSAQQFPDLHSELNLSSLELGDSALYFCASSVGLAGGKEQYFGPGTRLTVT.

The chain is built from TRBV5-1 and TRBJ1-2, with D unresolved. CDR1 SGHRS and CDR2 YFSETQ come from the germline V gene. The V end lost 0 bases, the J end lost 10 bases, and 13 bases lay between the germline ends. CDR3 length: 13 residues. CDR3 protein: CASSLGAGQDYTF. CDR3 coding DNA: TGCGCCAGCAGCTTGGGCGCAGGCCAGGACTACACCTTC.

This chain uses TRBV15 with TRBJ1-6; D uncertain. Germline V gene data show CDR1 as LNHNV and CDR2 as YYDKDF (reference sequence). Trimming took off 0 bases at V and 9 bases at J, with 6 bases between the two ends. This CDR3 comprises 13 residues. DNA of the CDR3: TGTGCCACCAGCAGAGAGCGGGGTTCACCCCTCCACTTT. It specifies CATSRERGSPLHF.